What follows are 14 T cell receptor beta chains derived from one specimen sequenced in a study of CD8 T cells in ankylosing spondylitis. For these TCRs, the target antigens are not known. TCRdb independently ran MiXCR on the 5' RACE reads; one entry per CDR3 protein. The sample includes approximately 400,000 distinct CDR3 sequences, 20% to 30% of them seen just once. Overall study results and limits: Ankylosing spondylitis blood seemed to carry a telltale TCR beta motif made of several highly homologous variants.

Sequenced material: blood, either unsorted or a sorted T cell fraction (not recorded which). These TCRs come from a male donor with ankylosing spondylitis.

The rearrangement uses TRBV7-8 and TRBJ2-7, with 8 bases aligning to TRBD2. V gave up 5 bases and J gave up 2 bases; unmatched junction bases: 11. From germline, CDR1 is SGHVS and CDR2 FQNEAQ. This CDR3 comprises 16 residues. CDR3 sequence: CASSPPLREAPYEQYF. In nucleotides, the CDR3 is TGTGCCAGCAGCCCTCCCCTGCGGGAGGCTCCCTACGAGCAGTACTTC.

This clonotype occurred a few times. The rearrangement uses TRBV4-2 and TRBJ1-3, with 8 bases aligning to TRBD1. The J segment lost 3 bases and the V segment lost 4 bases, leaving 14 bases of the junction unmatched. This CDR3 is built from 18 residues. The germline CDR1 and CDR2 sequences are LGHNA and YNFKEQ. CDR3 nucleotide sequence: TGTGCCAGCAGCCCTTCGGGTCGGGACAGGAAACTTGGAAACACCATATATTTT. This translates into CASSPSGRDRKLGNTIYF.

This clonotype was counted a few times. The J gene is TRBJ1-5, the V gene TRBV6-1, with D uncertain. CDR1 and CDR2 from the germline V gene are MNHNS and SASEGT. CDR3 length equals 20 residues. Deletions cut 4 bases from V and 4 bases from J, with 29 bases between. CDR3 sequence: CASSGQVVEGADWRNQPQHF. CDR3 DNA: TGTGCCAGCAGTGGCCAGGTAGTGGAGGGAGCGGATTGGAGAAATCAGCCCCAGCATTTT.

This chain links TRBV5-1 with TRBJ2-1, with D possibly TRBD1 on 7 matching bases. The CDR3 has 14 residues. Trimming removed 4 bases at V and 7 bases at J, with 15 bases between. CDR1 SGHRS and CDR2 YFSETQ come from the germline V gene. CDR3 protein: CASSAAQGGNEQFF. For the CDR3, the DNA is TGCGCCAGCAGCGCCGCGCAGGGGGGAAATGAGCAGTTCTTC.

V usage is TRBV6-1 and J usage is TRBJ1-5, with D unclear. V lost 6 bases to trimming and J lost 2 bases, with 14 bases between them. Per germline, CDR1 MNHNS and CDR2 SASEGT. The CDR3 is 15 amino acids. This CDR3 reads CASRAAGQGNQPQHF. The CDR3 nucleotides read TGTGCCAGCAGGGCCGCGGGTCAGGGCAATCAGCCCCAGCATTTT.

This clonotype occurred many times. This chain joins TRBV5-1 and TRBJ2-1; TRBD1 aligns across 12 bases. V lost 7 bases, J lost 6 bases, and 11 bases stayed unmatched. CDR3 length: 16 amino acids. The germline gives CDR1 SGHRS, CDR2 YFSETQ. CDR3 residues: CASSKGGQGAFNEQFF. DNA of the CDR3: TGCGCCAGCTCTAAAGGGGGACAGGGGGCATTCAATGAGCAGTTCTTC.

This clonotype was counted a few times. The rearrangement uses TRBV6-1 and TRBJ2-6, with D tentatively TRBD2 (5 bases). The CDR3 is 13 amino acids. The V end was cut by 6 bases, the J end by 4 bases, with 7 bases between. Germline V CDR1 and CDR2: MNHNS, SASEGT. CDR3 bases: TGTGCCAGCAGAACGGGAGGGGCCAACGTCCTGACTTTC. Translated: CASRTGGANVLTF.

This clonotype was observed a few times. The chain links TRBV10-3 to TRBJ2-7; D might be TRBD2 (6 bases). Trimming cost V 7 bases and J 4 bases, with 11 bases left between them. The CDR3 length is 12 residues. CDR1 is ENHRY, CDR2 SYGVKD, per germline. CDR3 coding DNA: TGTGCCATCAAGGCGGGGAGATACGAGCAGTACTTC. It codes for CAIKAGRYEQYF.

This clonotype was counted between two and nine times. The V and J genes are TRBV20-1 and TRBJ1-6; D is unclear. In germline, CDR1 is DFQATT, CDR2 SNEGSKA (reference sequence). This CDR3 has 14 amino acids. Trimming took off 4 bases at V and 8 bases at J, with 15 bases between the two ends. The CDR3 sequence is CSATEGRYYSPLHF. The CDR3 nucleotides read TGCAGTGCTACCGAGGGCCGGTATTATTCACCCCTCCACTTT.

The gene calls are TRBV20-1 and TRBJ2-2; 9 bases line up with TRBD2. The V gene's germline CDR1 is DFQATT and CDR2 SNEGSKA (reference sequence). This CDR3 has 14 residues. V trimming: 0 bases; J trimming: 6 bases; junction bases outside the gene matches: 2. CDR3 in amino acids: CSARDSGGPGELFF. The DNA for the CDR3 is TGCAGTGCTAGAGATAGCGGGGGCCCCGGGGAGCTGTTTTTT.

This clonotype was observed a few times. The chain couples TRBV20-1 to TRBJ2-7, with D maybe TRBD2 (6 bases). The V gene's germline CDR1 is DFQATT and CDR2 SNEGSKA (reference sequence). Between the trimmed V and J ends, which lost 2 bases and 4 bases, there was a span of 12 bases. This CDR3 spans 13 amino acids. The CDR3 nucleotides read TGCAGTGCTAGATTACCCCGGGAGTACGAGCAGTACTTC. As protein: CSARLPREYEQYF.

The J gene is TRBJ2-2, the V gene TRBV20-1; TRBD1 matches at 7 bases. V shed 6 bases, J shed 7 bases, and the junction held 5 bases outside the gene matches. This CDR3 comprises 12 residues. The germline CDR1 and CDR2 sequences are DFQATT and SNEGSKA (reference sequence). In DNA form, the CDR3 reads TGCAGTGCCGAGACAGGGATCGGGGAGCTGTTTTTT. Amino acids: CSAETGIGELFF.

This clonotype has just a few counts. The rearrangement links TRBV18 to TRBJ2-7; unclear D gene. CDR3 size: 15 residues. Trimming took 4 bases from V and 2 from J, leaving 15 bases between them. CDR1 and CDR2 (germline): KGHSH, LQKENI. CDR3 sequence: CASSQATIPPYEQYF. The CDR3 DNA reads TGTGCCAGCTCACAAGCCACCATTCCTCCCTACGAGCAGTACTTC. The full variable domain, rest sourced from reference TRBV18 and TRBJ2-7, is NAGVMQNPRHLVRRRGQEARLRCSPMKGHSHVYWYRQLPEEGLKFMVYLQKENIIDESGMPKERFSAEFPKEGPSILRIQQVVRGDSAAYFCASSQATIPPYEQYFGPGTRLTVT.

The chain couples TRBV5-1 to TRBJ2-5; possibly TRBD1 or TRBD2 for D (5 bases each). Germline V gives CDR1 SGHRS, CDR2 YFSETQ. The V and J ends lost 1 base and 2 bases respectively, with 12 bases between them. The CDR3 runs 15 residues. CDR3 region: CASSLNSGTQETQYF. CDR3 DNA sequence: TGCGCCAGCAGCTTGAATTCAGGGACGCAAGAGACCCAGTACTTC.